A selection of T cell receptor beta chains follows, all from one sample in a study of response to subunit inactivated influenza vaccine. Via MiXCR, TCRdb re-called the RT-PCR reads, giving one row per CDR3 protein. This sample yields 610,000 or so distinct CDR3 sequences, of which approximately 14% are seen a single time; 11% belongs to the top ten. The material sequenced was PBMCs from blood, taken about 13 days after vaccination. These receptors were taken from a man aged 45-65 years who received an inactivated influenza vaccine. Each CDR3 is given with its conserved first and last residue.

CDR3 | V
CASKLAGYTDTQYF | TRBV5-1
CASSQDLTSLVGTDTQYF | TRBV4-3
CASTSPWGGAFF | TRBV28
CAMGPGPNCEQYF | TRBV28
CASSSRDSPQAFF | TRBV7-2
CSARDRVGYGYTF | TRBV20-1
CSARGLLRGGMNTEAFF | TRBV20-1
CASSQGAGSSGPQETQYF | TRBV14
CASSPLERGGETQYF | TRBV7-9
CSVDRGSTGELFF | TRBV29-1
CSASPSGKNIQYF | TRBV20-1
CASSRAGRVYNEQFF | TRBV7-2
CATSDLGEETQYF | TRBV24-1
CAWSVQETQYF | TRBV30
CASKVSGELQTDTQYF | TRBV19
CASRHPGQGAGTEAFF | TRBV7-9
CASGPRTGRLVRDEQFF | TRBV5-1
CASSLGQGTSYEQYF | TRBV18
CASSQDASGPYNEQFF | TRBV4-3
CASSPTSGDNEQFF | TRBV11-3
CATSDPRGANVLTF | TRBV24-1
CSAEGVGQGRADTQYF | TRBV20-1
CSARVGTSNEQFF | TRBV20-1
CSASLGYEQYF | TRBV20-1
CASSPGKGGNEQFF | TRBV14
CASVAGGHNEQFF | TRBV6-2/TRBV6-3
CASSQRETVTKNIQYF | TRBV3-1
CASSQVTWRETQYF | TRBV3-1
CASSQEKGLVNSPLHF | TRBV4-1
CASSLERADYGYTF | TRBV5-1
CASSDSHRSIVYEQYF | TRBV6-4
CATSDSWAGQGAAGELFF | TRBV24-1
CASSVGWDEQFF | TRBV9